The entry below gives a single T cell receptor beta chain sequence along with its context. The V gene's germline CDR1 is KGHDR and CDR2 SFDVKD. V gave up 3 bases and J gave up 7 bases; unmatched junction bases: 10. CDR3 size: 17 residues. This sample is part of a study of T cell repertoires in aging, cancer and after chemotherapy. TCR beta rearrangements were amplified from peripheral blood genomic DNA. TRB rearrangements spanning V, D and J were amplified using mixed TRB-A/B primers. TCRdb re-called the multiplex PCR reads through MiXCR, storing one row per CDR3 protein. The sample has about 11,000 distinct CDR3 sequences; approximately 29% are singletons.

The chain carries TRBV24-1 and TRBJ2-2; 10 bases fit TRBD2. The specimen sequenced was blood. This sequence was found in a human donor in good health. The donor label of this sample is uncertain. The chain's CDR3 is CATSDRLAGVDIGELFF. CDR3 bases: TGTGCCACCAGTGATCGGCTAGCGGGAGTCGACATCGGGGAGCTGTTTTTT.